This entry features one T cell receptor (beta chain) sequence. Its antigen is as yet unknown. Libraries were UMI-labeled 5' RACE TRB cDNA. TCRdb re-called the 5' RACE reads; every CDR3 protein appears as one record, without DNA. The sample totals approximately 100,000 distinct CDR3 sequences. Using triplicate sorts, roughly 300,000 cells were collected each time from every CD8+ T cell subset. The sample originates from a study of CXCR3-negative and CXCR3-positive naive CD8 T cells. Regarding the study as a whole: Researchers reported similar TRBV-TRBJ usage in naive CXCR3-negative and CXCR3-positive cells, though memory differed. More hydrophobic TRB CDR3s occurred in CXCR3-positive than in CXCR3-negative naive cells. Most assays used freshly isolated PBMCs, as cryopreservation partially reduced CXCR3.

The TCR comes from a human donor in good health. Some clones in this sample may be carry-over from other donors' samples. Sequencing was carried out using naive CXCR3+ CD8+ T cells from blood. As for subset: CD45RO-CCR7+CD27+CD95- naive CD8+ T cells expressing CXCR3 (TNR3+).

The CDR3 protein is CASSLSSRHEQYF. This chain joins TRBV12-3 or TRBV12-4 and TRBJ2-7. The CDR3 runs 13 residues.